The 32 T cell receptor beta chains listed next were all sequenced from one sample in a study of blood T cell repertoires in COVID-19. Method: immunoSEQ multiplex PCR; TCRdb's copy keeps in-frame clones and lacks some. The sample has about 58,000 clones, more than 60% seen once; the top ten hold around 5.1%. The sequenced material came from peripheral blood. Source of these receptors: a human donor in a cohort sampled during active COVID-19.

The chain uses TRBV4-1 and TRBJ2-1; 11 nucleotides agree with TRBD2. Germline V gene lookup returns CDR1 MGHRA and CDR2 YSYEKL. The CDR3 spans 16 residues. The V gene end was trimmed by 1 base and the J gene end by 12 bases; junction bases not matched to a gene: 11. The CDR3 coding sequence is TGCGCCAGCAGCCAAGCCGGGACTAGCGGAACGCGTGGGCAGTTCTTC. Translated: CASSQAGTSGTRGQFF.

The J gene is TRBJ2-7, the V gene TRBV9, with TRBD1 as a possible D gene (5 bases). The CDR3 extends over 16 amino acids. V was clipped by 3 bases and J by 0 bases, with 16 bases between them. Germline V gives CDR1 SGDLS, CDR2 YYNGEE. DNA for the CDR3: TGTGCCAGCAGCGCACTGTCTACAGGAGACTCCTACGAGCAGTACTTC. Translation gives CASSALSTGDSYEQYF.

This chain connects TRBV7-8 to TRBJ2-7; 8 bases are shared with TRBD2. J lost 3 bases, V lost 3 bases, and 16 bases had no gene match. The CDR3 runs 18 residues. The V gene's germline CDR1 is SGHVS and CDR2 FQNEAQ. CDR3 residues: CASSFPRGLAGNYYEQYF. For the CDR3, the DNA is TGTGCCAGCAGCTTCCCCCGCGGTTTAGCGGGGAATTACTACGAGCAGTACTTC.

The rearrangement joins TRBV6-5 to TRBJ1-5; D gene ambiguous. The CDR3 extends over 15 amino acids. Per the germline V gene, CDR1 is MNHEY and CDR2 is SVGAGI. Trimming removed 8 bases at V and 4 bases at J, with 18 bases between. CDR3 bases: TGTGCCAGCGTGGCGCTCGACTATTCTAATCAGCCCCAGCATTTT. Its protein product is CASVALDYSNQPQHF.

The rearrangement uses TRBV6-5 and TRBJ1-1; TRBD1 is a possible D gene (6 bases). V lost 5 bases and J lost 0, with 13 bases in between. Looked up from germline, CDR1 is MNHEY and CDR2 is SVGAGI. CDR3 size: 15 residues. This CDR3 is CASSTQGAMNTEAFF. Written as DNA, the CDR3 is TGTGCCAGCAGTACACAGGGTGCTATGAACACTGAAGCTTTCTTT.

This clone was picked up a small number of times. The V call is TRBV10-2, the J call TRBJ1-1; D may be TRBD1 (5 bases). The CDR3 is 13 amino acids. V was cut by 6 bases and J by 4 bases, with 12 bases left in between. Germline V CDR1 and CDR2: WSHSY, SAAADI. The CDR3 region is CASRIGVGTEAFF. The CDR3, as DNA: TGCGCCAGCAGAATAGGGGTTGGCACTGAAGCTTTCTTT.

The chain uses TRBV6-2 or TRBV6-3 and TRBJ1-2; D unresolved. V lost 1 base, J lost 1 base, and 16 bases lay in between. This CDR3 is built from 17 residues. CDR1 is MNHEY, CDR2 SVGEGT, per germline. In nucleotides, the CDR3 is TGTGCCAGCAGTTACTGGGCGTCTCCAGGACTTAACTATGGCTACACCTTC. Its translation is CASSYWASPGLNYGYTF.

This clone was picked up one time. V usage is TRBV6-5 and J usage is TRBJ2-1; 12 bases match TRBD2. This CDR3 region has 14 residues. J was trimmed by 7 bases and V by 6 bases; bases with no gene match: 4. Germline values: CDR1 MNHEY, CDR2 SVGAGI. The DNA for the CDR3 is TGTGCCAGCAGCATCACTAGCGGGAGGAATGAGCAGTTCTTC. Translation: CASSITSGRNEQFF.

This clone was counted a single time. The chain links TRBV6-5 to TRBJ1-1; 7 nucleotides agree with TRBD1. CDR1 and CDR2 from the germline V gene are MNHEY and SVGAGI. Trimming cost V 5 bases and J 9 bases; bases outside gene matches: 6. CDR3 length: 12 residues. The CDR3 nucleotides read TGTGCCAGCAGTCTCGACAGGGTTAAAGCTTTCTTT. It codes for CASSLDRVKAFF.

The chain uses TRBV30 and TRBJ1-5; a weak D match, TRBD1 (5 bases). CDR1 GTSNPN and CDR2 SVGIG come from the germline V gene (reference sequence). The V end was cut by 0 bases, the J end by 5 bases, with 8 bases between. This CDR3 spans 13 amino acids. DNA for the CDR3: TGTGCCTGGAGTGTCACGGGGGATCAGCCCCAGCATTTT. Translation: CAWSVTGDQPQHF.

The chain joins TRBV7-8 to TRBJ2-7; TRBD2 might be the D (6 bases). CDR1 SGHVS and CDR2 FQNEAQ come from the germline V gene. Trimming took off 5 bases at V and 7 bases at J, with 12 bases between the two ends. The CDR3 length is 12 residues. The CDR3 DNA reads as TGTGCCAGCAGCCTATACGGGGGAGAGCAGTACTTC. As protein: CASSLYGGEQYF.

CDR3 nucleotide sequence: TGTGCCAGCAGCCCGAGGGGTGGGGACAGGGCGGAGGAGCAGTTCTTC. Protein product: CASSPRGGDRAEEQFF. The chain combines TRBV5-4 with TRBJ2-1; TRBD1 matches 9 bases. CDR3 length equals 16 residues. The germline gives CDR1 SGHNT, CDR2 YYREEE (reference sequence). J gave up 10 bases and V 4 bases, and 15 bases lay outside the gene matches.

The chain couples TRBV7-8 to TRBJ1-1, with TRBD1 matching 7 bases. CDR1 and CDR2 (germline): SGHVS, FQNEAQ. The CDR3 has 14 amino acids. The junction had 6 bases not matched to a gene; V was cut back by 3 bases and J by 5 bases. The CDR3: CASSFRTGQTEAFF. CDR3 nucleotides: TGTGCCAGCAGCTTTCGGACGGGACAGACTGAAGCTTTCTTT.

The chain joins TRBV28 to TRBJ2-7; a possible D gene is TRBD1 (6 bases). Germline V gene sequence: CDR1 MDHEN, CDR2 SYDVKM. Trimming shortened V by 5 bases and J by 3 bases, and 11 bases separated the two germline ends. The CDR3 length is 13 residues. The CDR3 bases are TGTGCCAGCAGTGGACAGAGTTACTACGAGCAGTACTTC. This gives the protein CASSGQSYYEQYF. Full variable domain (outside the CDR3, taken from reference TRBV28 and TRBJ2-7): DVKVTQSSRYLVKRTGEKVFLECVQDMDHENMFWYRQDPGLGLRLIYFSYDVKMKEKGDIPEGYSVSREKKERFSLILESASTNQTSMYLCASSGQSYYEQYFGPGTRLTVT.

This clone turned up a few times. The V gene is TRBV7-9, the J gene TRBJ1-5; D is perhaps TRBD1 (5 bases). The CDR3 loop spans 13 amino acids. V dropped 5 bases and J dropped 4 bases, with 9 bases sitting between them. Germline loops: CDR1 SEHNR, CDR2 FQNEAQ (reference sequence). This CDR3 reads CASSIDSNQPQHF. In DNA, the CDR3 is TGTGCCAGCAGCATCGACAGTAATCAGCCCCAGCATTTT.

The CDR3 loop is CASTPPLNTEAFF. The CDR3 region has the DNA TGTGCCAGCACCCCACCCCTAAACACTGAAGCTTTCTTT. The chain combines TRBV7-9 with TRBJ1-1; no clear D. Trimming took 7 bases from V and 2 from J, leaving 11 bases between them. Germline V gene sequence: CDR1 SEHNR, CDR2 FQNEAQ (reference sequence). The CDR3 contains 13 residues.

The chain's CDR3 is CASRTDSYEQYF. CDR3 bases: TGTGCCAGCAGAACAGACAGCTACGAGCAGTACTTC. The chain combines TRBV6-6 with TRBJ2-7; TRBD1 might be the D (5 bases). Germline CDR1 MNHNY, CDR2 SVGAGI (reference sequence). This CDR3 has 12 residues. The V and J ends lost 6 bases and 3 bases respectively, with 9 bases between them.

The chain is built from TRBV2 and TRBJ1-1; D remains ambiguous. The germline CDR1 and CDR2 sequences are SNHLY and FYNNEI. This CDR3 has 13 residues. V was trimmed by 5 bases and J by 4 bases, leaving 11 bases between them. The CDR3 reads CASSSQAGTEAFF. In nucleotides, the CDR3 is TGTGCCAGCAGTTCGCAGGCGGGCACTGAAGCTTTCTTT.

A few counts support this clone. The chain combines TRBV6-6 with TRBJ2-7; no definite D call. The CDR3 is 12 residues long. Germline assignment: CDR1 MNHNY and CDR2 SVGAGI (reference sequence). Trimming removed 7 bases at V and 5 bases at J, with 12 bases between. CDR3 sequence reads: CASKASSDEQYF. DNA for the CDR3: TGTGCCAGCAAGGCATCCAGCGACGAGCAGTACTTC.

The rearrangement joins TRBV7-9 to TRBJ2-7, with D maybe TRBD1 (6 bases). CDR3 length: 15 residues. Trimming removed 0 bases from V and 0 bases from J, with 9 bases in between. Germline-derived CDR1 and CDR2 are SEHNR and FQNEAQ (reference sequence). CDR3 amino acids: CASSLAGTSSYEQYF. CDR3 coding DNA: TGTGCCAGCAGCTTAGCCGGGACAAGCTCCTACGAGCAGTACTTC. The whole variable domain, remainder taken from reference TRBV7-9 and TRBJ2-7, is DTGVSQNPRHKITKRGQNVTFRCDPISEHNRLYWYRQTLGQGPEFLTYFQNEAQLEKSRLLSDRFSAERPKGSFSTLEIQRTEQGDSAMYLCASSLAGTSSYEQYFGPGTRLTVT.

The chain is built from TRBV29-1 and TRBJ1-4; D is unresolved. Trimming removed 4 bases from V and 8 bases from J, with 17 bases in between. This CDR3 has 14 amino acids. The germline CDR1 and CDR2 sequences are SQVTM and ANQGSEA. This CDR3 is CSVARLTEREKLFF. The DNA of the CDR3 is TGCAGCGTTGCGAGACTCACCGAGAGAGAAAAACTGTTTTTT.

This clone was found once. The chain joins TRBV5-1 to TRBJ1-2, with a weak D call TRBD1 (6 bases). The length of the CDR3 is 12 residues. V lost 4 bases and J lost 6, with 10 bases in between. Per germline, CDR1 SGHRS and CDR2 YFSETQ. As DNA, the CDR3 is TGCGCCAGCAGCCCGCACAGGGATGGCTACACCTTC. This translates into CASSPHRDGYTF.

This chain links TRBV10-2 with TRBJ1-6, with 7 nucleotides matching TRBD1. Germline loops: CDR1 WSHSY, CDR2 SAAADI. The CDR3 is 14 amino acids. V was pared by 4 bases and J by 4 bases, with 1 base of the junction left unmatched. CDR3 DNA: TGCGCCAGCAGTGCGGACAGGTATAATTCACCCCTCCACTTT. Translating it yields CASSADRYNSPLHF.

This clone was picked up one time. The rearrangement uses TRBV5-1 and TRBJ2-5; 7 bases fit TRBD2. V shed 1 base, J shed 7 bases, and the junction held 7 bases outside the gene matches. Germline-derived CDR1 and CDR2 are SGHRS and YFSETQ. The CDR3 has 14 amino acids. The CDR3 nucleotides are TGCGCCAGCAGCTTGTCGCTAGCGGAGGGGACCCAGTACTTC. Translation: CASSLSLAEGTQYF.

The chain links TRBV10-3 to TRBJ2-5, with D possibly matching TRBD1 (6 bases). Trimming removed 2 bases from V and 2 bases from J, with 6 bases in between. There are 13 residues in the CDR3. In germline, CDR1 is ENHRY, CDR2 SYGVKD. The CDR3 here is CAISEGQQETQYF. In nucleotides, the CDR3 is TGTGCCATCAGTGAGGGACAGCAAGAGACCCAGTACTTC.

The chain has TRBV11-2 and TRBJ2-2; D is unresolved. This CDR3 has 14 amino acids. Germline V gene lookup returns CDR1 SGHAT and CDR2 FQNNGV. V was shortened by 4 bases and J by 4 bases, with 10 bases between the two germline ends. CDR3 residues: CASSWVRGTGELFF. The DNA for the CDR3 is TGTGCCAGCAGCTGGGTTCGAGGCACCGGGGAGCTGTTTTTT.

The rearrangement links TRBV3-1 (or the pseudogene TRBV3-2) to TRBJ1-5; TRBD1 agrees at 8 bases. The CDR3 extends over 16 amino acids. The V gene end was trimmed by 0 bases and the J gene end by 6 bases; junction bases not matched to a gene: 7. Germline V lookup: CDR1 LGHDT, CDR2 YNNKEL (reference sequence). The CDR3 nucleotides are TGTGCCAGCAGCCAAGATTTAGGAACAGGGGGTCAGCCCCAGCATTTT. It encodes CASSQDLGTGGQPQHF.

The CDR3 spells CASSMTVNTEAFF. The CDR3, as DNA: TGTGCCAGTAGTATGACAGTAAACACTGAAGCTTTCTTT. The chain is built from TRBV19 and TRBJ1-1, with D maybe TRBD1 (5 bases). The V end lost 3 bases, the J end lost 2 bases, and 7 bases lay between the germline ends. The CDR3 covers 13 residues. CDR1 and CDR2 (germline): LNHDA, SQIVND (reference sequence).

The chain links TRBV30 to TRBJ2-7; 8 bases fit TRBD1. The CDR3 spans 16 residues. V lost 0 bases, J lost 6 bases, and 13 bases stayed unmatched. Germline values: CDR1 GTSNPN, CDR2 SVGIG (reference sequence). The CDR3 loop reads CAWSVFGGGQVGEQYF. The CDR3 DNA reads as TGTGCCTGGAGTGTATTCGGTGGGGGACAGGTTGGCGAGCAGTACTTC. The variable domain in full, with the rest retrieved from reference TRBV30 and TRBJ2-7, is SQTIHQWPATLVQPVGSPLSLECTVEGTSNPNLYWYRQAAGRGLQLLFYSVGIGQISSEVPQNLSASRPQDRQFILSSKKLLLSDSGFYLCAWSVFGGGQVGEQYFGPGTRLTVT.

This chain uses TRBV11-3 with TRBJ2-2, with 9 bases lining up with TRBD2. V trimming: 1 base; J trimming: 3 bases; junction bases outside the gene matches: 3. The CDR3 extends over 16 amino acids. Looked up from germline, CDR1 is SGHNT and CDR2 is YENEEA. The DNA of the CDR3 is TGTGCCAGCAGCTTAGGCGCGGGAGGGTACACCGGGGAGCTGTTTTTT. Its protein is CASSLGAGGYTGELFF.

This chain links TRBV5-1 with TRBJ1-1, with a possible D match to TRBD1 (5 bases). The CDR3 length is 15 residues. CDR1 and CDR2 from the germline V gene are SGHRS and YFSETQ. The V end was cut by 0 bases, the J end by 1 base, with 10 bases between. This CDR3 is CASSLERDWNTEAFF. DNA for the CDR3: TGCGCCAGCAGCTTGGAGCGGGACTGGAACACTGAAGCTTTCTTT.

The rearrangement uses TRBV24-1 and TRBJ1-4; D ambiguous. CDR1 and CDR2 from the germline V gene are KGHDR and SFDVKD. The CDR3 is 14 residues long. V lost 9 bases to trimming and J lost 5 bases, with 15 bases between them. The CDR3 DNA sequence: TGTGCCACCCCGGGGAGGGTTTGGAATGAAAAACTGTTTTTT. Protein: CATPGRVWNEKLFF.